This T cell receptor beta chain is from a study of blood T cells in healthy people across ages. Study-level points and caveats: The study found more naive CD4+ cells and higher diversity in long-lived than aged donors.

This clonotype appeared a few times. Its antigen is currently unknown. A minimum of 5.5 micrograms of total RNA was extracted per sample. PCR was performed a second time for about 7 to 11 cycles using a sample-barcoded 5' primer and a J-beta primer mix. TCRdb re-derived calls from the 5' RACE reads in MiXCR, one entry per CDR3 protein. Of about 930,000 distinct CDR3 sequences listed, under 35% are singletons. The germline CDR1 and CDR2 sequences are DFQATT and SNEGSKA (reference sequence). The CDR3 totals 12 residues. V was pared by 6 bases and J by 2 bases, with 11 bases between. In addition, the sample was reused for a study of T cells of mothers and their children.

Input material: blood. The receptor's source is a woman aged 40-49 years in good health. The genes are TRBV20-1 and TRBJ2-7, with D perhaps matching TRBD2 (7 bases). The CDR3 region is CSAEGGTYEQYF. The CDR3 nucleotides read TGCAGTGCAGAGGGGGGGACCTACGAGCAGTACTTC.